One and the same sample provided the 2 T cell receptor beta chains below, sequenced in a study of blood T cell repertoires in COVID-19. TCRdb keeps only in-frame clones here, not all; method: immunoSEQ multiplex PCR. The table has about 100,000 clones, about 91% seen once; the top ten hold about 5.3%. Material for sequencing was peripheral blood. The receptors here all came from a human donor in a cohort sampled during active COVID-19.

CDR3 sequence: CASSLGGDYGYTF. DNA for the CDR3: TGTGCCAGCAGCTTGGGGGGGGACTATGGCTACACCTTC. The chain recombines TRBV7-2 with TRBJ1-2; D might be TRBD1 (5 bases). The germline CDR1 and CDR2 sequences are SGHTA and FQGNSA. V was shortened by 3 bases and J by 3 bases, with 8 bases between the two germline ends. The CDR3 length is 13 residues.

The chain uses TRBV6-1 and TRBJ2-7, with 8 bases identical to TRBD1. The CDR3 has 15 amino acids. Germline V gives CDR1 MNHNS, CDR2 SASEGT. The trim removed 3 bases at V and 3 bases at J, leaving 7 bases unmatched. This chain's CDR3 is CASSDTSRGRYEQYF. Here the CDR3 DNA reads TGTGCCAGCAGTGATACGAGCAGGGGGCGCTACGAGCAGTACTTC.